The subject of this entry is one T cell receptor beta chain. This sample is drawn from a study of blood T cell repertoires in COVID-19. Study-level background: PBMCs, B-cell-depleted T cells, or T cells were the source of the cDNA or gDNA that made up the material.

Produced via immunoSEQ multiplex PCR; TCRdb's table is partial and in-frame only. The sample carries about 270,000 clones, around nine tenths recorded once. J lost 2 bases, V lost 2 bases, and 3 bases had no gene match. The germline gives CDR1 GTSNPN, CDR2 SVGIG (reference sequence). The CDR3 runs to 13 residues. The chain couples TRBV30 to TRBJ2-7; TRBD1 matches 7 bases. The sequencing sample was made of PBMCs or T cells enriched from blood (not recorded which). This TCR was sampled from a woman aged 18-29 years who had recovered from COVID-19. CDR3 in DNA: TGTGCCTGGAGTCGGGGACAGACCTACGAGCAGTACTTC. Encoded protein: CAWSRGQTYEQYF.